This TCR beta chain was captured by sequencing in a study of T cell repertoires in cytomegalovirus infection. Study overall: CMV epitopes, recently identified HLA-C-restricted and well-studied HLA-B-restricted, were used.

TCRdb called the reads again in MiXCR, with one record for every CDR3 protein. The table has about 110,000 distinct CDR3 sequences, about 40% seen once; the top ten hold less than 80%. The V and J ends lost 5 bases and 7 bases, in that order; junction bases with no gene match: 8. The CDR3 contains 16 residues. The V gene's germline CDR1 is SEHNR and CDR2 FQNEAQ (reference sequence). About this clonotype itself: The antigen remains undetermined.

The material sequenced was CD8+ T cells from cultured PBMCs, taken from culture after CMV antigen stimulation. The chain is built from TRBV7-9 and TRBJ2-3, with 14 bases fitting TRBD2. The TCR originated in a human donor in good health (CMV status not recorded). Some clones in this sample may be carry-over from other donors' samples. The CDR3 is CASSLPTSGGAHTQYF. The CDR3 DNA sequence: TGTGCCAGCAGCCTCCCGACTAGCGGGGGGGCACATACGCAGTATTTT.